This T cell receptor beta chain comes out of a study of blood T cells in healthy people across ages (dated by TCRdb to 2015 to 2017). For the wider study: In model experiments, template switching captured about one uniquely barcoded TCR beta cDNA molecule for every two T cells. The study measured age-related changes in TCR beta repertoire diversity using deep sequencing normalized with unique cDNA molecular identifiers. The donors were split into four age groups: young (average 16 years), middle-aged (roughly 40), aged (more than 60) and long-lived (over 80). Using the same blood draw, the study looked at two additional independent replicas of 1 million unique cDNA reads for two donors, one aged 18 to 30 and the other aged 80 or older. What the work shows at the level of the full study, not this receptor alone: Observed TCR beta diversity per million T cells fell roughly linearly with age, and a significant reduction was already apparent by age roughly 41. Compared with the aged group, the long-lived group had more naive CD4+ T cells, fewer expanded clones and increased TCR diversity, a pattern suggesting age selection. Bulk unsorted PBMC profiling prevented conclusive comparison of naive and antigen-experienced compartments. Because donor CMV infection status was unknown, age-related changes in expanded clonotypes were potentially confounded. Observed TCR beta diversity correlated strongly with the percentage of naive T cells measured by flow cytometry. Estimates of total diversity based on one million sequenced T cells were considered lower bounds and underestimates.

The germline V gene yields SQVTM for CDR1 and ANQGSEA for CDR2. The CDR3 covers 16 residues, taking in both the cysteine and the phenylalanine. The entry retains the CDR3 DNA only, 48 bases that are in frame from base 1. Donors were a few dozen systemically healthy Caucasian individuals from Russia aged roughly 6 to 95 years. Each donor gave ten milliliters of peripheral blood, collected into EDTA-treated Vacutainer tubes. Ficoll-Paque density-gradient centrifugation was used to isolate PBMCs, with at least 6.5 million per sample. Total RNA, at least 6 micrograms per sample, was extracted from PBMCs with Trizol reagent. Naive CD45RAhigh/CD27high T cell percentages were measured by flow cytometry on a PBMC aliquot from every donor. With respect to this clonotype: Its antigen is currently not known. At one end the junction does not follow the germline gene, possibly because of a read error.

The receptor library was made with 5' RACE. The reads were generated on an Illumina HiSeq 2500. The second PCR ran for about 7 to 11 cycles and used a J-beta primer mix along with a sample-barcoded 5' primer. Each TCR beta cDNA molecule received a unique molecular identifier from a template-switch 5' adaptor carrying 12 random nucleotides. Each sample yielded at least 2.5 million CDR3-containing paired-end reads. All of the RNA was converted into first-strand cDNA using the Mint cDNA synthesis kit, with a TRBC-specific oligonucleotide serving as the primer. Following uracil-DNA glycosylase treatment, a first 18-cycle PCR with universal primers M1SS and BC2_uni_R was performed on all cDNA. In the paper's pipeline: For normalization, 1 million high-quality reads were randomly selected from each sample, with every read carrying a distinct molecular identifier. Instead of being binned into consensus sequences, reads that shared molecular identifiers were thrown out. MiTCR, with a Q25 quality threshold and the strictest error-elimination algorithm, was used for CDR3 identification, clonotype clustering and error correction. A nonparametric unseen species model with Euler transformation was used to estimate a lower bound on total TCR beta diversity. TCRdb ran its own pipeline on the public reads, namely fastp trimming at Q25 and MiXCR clone calling, and kept in-frame beta chains. Here each entry gathers all rows of one CDR3 protein and keeps the most common genes and DNA. These V and J calls rely on TCRdb rather than the paper's analysis. Recorded for this sample are roughly 700,000 distinct CDR3 sequences; around 25% of them occurred a single time. The ten largest account for under 9.5% of the sample.

These data were also filed under a second study, of T cells of mothers and their children. The second study, in turn, reports: Nine systemically healthy Caucasian individuals served as donors, namely three mothers together with their six children. cDNA synthesis consumed the entire amount of extracted RNA, loaded at approximately 1.6 ug RNA in each 15 ul reaction. In the second PCR, sample barcodes and 2-4 random nucleotides were introduced via the M1S primer. Over 8 million TCR beta CDR3 reads came from each mother, compared with a few million reads from each child. Thymic selection similarly shapes TCR recombination output in related and unrelated pairs, with minor effect from inherited differences. Normalized repertoire overlap in related mother-child pairs was always slightly higher than in unrelated mother-child pairs, but the difference was never significant. With a sensitivity of approximately 92 clones per million clonotypes, no persistent microchimeric T cell clones were detected. Deep NGS was used in the study to compare the TCR beta repertoires of mothers and children and to look for features that separate related mother-child pairs from unrelated individuals. The mean age was roughly 44 +/- 4 years for the mothers and about 12 +/- 4 years for the children. After adapter ligation was performed with NEBNext reagents, the libraries were sequenced on an Illumina HiSeq 2000 with 100+100 nt paired-end reads. To prevent cross-contamination, the mother and child libraries were prepared a month apart and were sequenced in separate runs. For each donor, somewhere between about 500,000 and 2,000,000 distinct TCR beta clonotypes were identified. Naive TCR beta clonotypes were estimated from low-frequency clonotypes matched to each donor's FACS-determined naive share, without sorting.

The material sequenced was blood. The source is a boy between 10 and 17 years old in good health. The chain is made from TRBV29-1 and TRBJ2-1; TRBD1 might be the D gene, on 5 matching bases. The nucleotide sequence is TGCGGCGTTGAGTCCGGGCTCAGGGCGCGGTACAATGAGCAGTTCTTC. Protein translation: CGVESGLRARYNEQFF.